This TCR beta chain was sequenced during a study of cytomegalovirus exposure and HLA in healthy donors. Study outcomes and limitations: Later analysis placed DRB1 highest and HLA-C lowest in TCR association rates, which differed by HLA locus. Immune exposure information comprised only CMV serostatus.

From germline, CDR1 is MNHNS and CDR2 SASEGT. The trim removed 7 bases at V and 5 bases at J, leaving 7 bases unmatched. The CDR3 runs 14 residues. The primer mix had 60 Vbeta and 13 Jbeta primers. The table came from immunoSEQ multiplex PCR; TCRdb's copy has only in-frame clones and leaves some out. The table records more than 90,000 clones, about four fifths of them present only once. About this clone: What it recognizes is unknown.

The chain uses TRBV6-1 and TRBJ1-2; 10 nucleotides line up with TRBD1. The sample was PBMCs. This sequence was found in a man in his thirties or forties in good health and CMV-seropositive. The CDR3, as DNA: TGTGCCAGCATGAGACAGGGGGCTGGGTATGGCTACACCTTC. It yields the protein CASMRQGAGYGYTF.